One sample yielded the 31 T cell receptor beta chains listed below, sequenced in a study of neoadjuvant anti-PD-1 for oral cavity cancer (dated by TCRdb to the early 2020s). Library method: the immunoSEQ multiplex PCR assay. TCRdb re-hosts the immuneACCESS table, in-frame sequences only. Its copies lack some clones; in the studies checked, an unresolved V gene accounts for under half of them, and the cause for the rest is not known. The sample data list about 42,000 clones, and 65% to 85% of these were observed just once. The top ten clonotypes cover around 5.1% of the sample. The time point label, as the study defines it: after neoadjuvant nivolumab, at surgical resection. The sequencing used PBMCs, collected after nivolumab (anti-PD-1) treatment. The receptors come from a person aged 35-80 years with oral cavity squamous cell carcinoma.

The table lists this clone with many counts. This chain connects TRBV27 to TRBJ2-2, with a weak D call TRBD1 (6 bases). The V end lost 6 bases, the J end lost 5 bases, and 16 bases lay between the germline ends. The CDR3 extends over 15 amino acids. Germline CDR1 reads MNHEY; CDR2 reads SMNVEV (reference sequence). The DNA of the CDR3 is TGTGCCAGCAGGCTAGACAGGAGCAGTACCGGGGAGCTGTTTTTT. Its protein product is CASRLDRSSTGELFF.

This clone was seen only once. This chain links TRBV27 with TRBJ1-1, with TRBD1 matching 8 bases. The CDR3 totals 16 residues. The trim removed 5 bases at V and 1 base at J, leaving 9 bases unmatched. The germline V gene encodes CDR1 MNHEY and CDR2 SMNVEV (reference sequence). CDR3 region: CASSPQGTGRNTEAFF. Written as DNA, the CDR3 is TGTGCCAGCAGTCCCCAAGGGACAGGTCGGAACACTGAAGCTTTCTTT.

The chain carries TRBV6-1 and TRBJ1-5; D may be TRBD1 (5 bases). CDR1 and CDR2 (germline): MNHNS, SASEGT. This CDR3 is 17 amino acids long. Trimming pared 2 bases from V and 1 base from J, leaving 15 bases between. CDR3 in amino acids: CASSEKIGAWSNQPQHF. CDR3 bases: TGTGCCAGCAGTGAAAAGATAGGGGCATGGAGCAATCAGCCCCAGCATTTT.

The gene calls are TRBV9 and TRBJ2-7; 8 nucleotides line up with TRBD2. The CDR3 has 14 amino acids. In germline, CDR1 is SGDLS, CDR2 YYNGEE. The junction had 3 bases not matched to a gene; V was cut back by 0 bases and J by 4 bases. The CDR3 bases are TGTGCCAGCAGCGTAGCCGGGGGGGATTACGAGCAGTACTTC. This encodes CASSVAGGDYEQYF.

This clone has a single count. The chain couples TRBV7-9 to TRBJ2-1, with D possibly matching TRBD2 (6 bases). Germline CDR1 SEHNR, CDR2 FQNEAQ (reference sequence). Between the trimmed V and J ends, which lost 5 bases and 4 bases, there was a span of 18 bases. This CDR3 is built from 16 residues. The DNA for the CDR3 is TGTGCCAGCAGCCCGCCGTTAGGCGGGGTTTACAATGAGCAGTTCTTC. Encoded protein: CASSPPLGGVYNEQFF.

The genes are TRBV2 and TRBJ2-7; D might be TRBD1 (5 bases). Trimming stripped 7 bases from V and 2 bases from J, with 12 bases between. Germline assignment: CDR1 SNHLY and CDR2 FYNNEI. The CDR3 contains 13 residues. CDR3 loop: CASKYTGPYEQYF. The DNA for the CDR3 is TGTGCCAGCAAGTACACAGGCCCCTACGAGCAGTACTTC.

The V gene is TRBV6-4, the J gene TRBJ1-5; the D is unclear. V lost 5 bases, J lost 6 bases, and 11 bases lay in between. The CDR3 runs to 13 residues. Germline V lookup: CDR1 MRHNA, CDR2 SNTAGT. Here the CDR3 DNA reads TGTGCCAGCAGTTACGAGGGAGGTCAGCCCCAGCATTTT. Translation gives CASSYEGGQPQHF.

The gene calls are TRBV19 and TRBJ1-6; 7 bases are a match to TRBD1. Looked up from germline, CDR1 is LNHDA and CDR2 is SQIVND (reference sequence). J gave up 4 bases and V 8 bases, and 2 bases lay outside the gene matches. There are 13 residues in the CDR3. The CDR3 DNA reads TGTGCCAGTGGGACAGTATATAATTCACCCCTCCACTTT. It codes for CASGTVYNSPLHF.

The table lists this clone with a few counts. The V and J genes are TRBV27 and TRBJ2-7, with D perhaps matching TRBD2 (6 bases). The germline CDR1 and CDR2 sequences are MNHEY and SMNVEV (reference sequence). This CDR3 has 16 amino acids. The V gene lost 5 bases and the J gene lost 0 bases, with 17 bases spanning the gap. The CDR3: CASSREPPRSSYEQYF. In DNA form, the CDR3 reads TGTGCCAGCAGTCGGGAGCCCCCGAGGAGCTCCTACGAGCAGTACTTC.

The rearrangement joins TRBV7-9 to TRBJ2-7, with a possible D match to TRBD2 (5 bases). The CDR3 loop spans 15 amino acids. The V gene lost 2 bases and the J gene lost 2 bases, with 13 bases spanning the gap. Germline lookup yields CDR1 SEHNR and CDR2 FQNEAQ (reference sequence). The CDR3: CASSLREGIPYEQYF. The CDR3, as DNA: TGTGCCAGCAGCTTACGGGAAGGGATACCCTACGAGCAGTACTTC.

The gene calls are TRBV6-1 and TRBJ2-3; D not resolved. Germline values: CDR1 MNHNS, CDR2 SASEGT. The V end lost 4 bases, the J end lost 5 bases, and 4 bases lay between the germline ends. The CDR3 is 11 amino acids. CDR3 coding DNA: TGTGCCAGCAGTGGAAGAGATACGCAGTATTTT. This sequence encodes CASSGRDTQYF.

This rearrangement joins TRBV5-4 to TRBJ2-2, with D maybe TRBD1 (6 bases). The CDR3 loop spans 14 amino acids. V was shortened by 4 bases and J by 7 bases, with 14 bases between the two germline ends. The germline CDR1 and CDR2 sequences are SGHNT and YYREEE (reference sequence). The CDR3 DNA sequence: TGTGCCAGCAGCGCCCCAGGGGCCCTCGGGGAGCTGTTTTTT. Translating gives CASSAPGALGELFF. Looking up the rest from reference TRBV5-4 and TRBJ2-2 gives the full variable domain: ETGVTQSPTHLIKTRGQQVTLRCSSQSGHNTVSWYQQALGQGPQFIFQYYREEENGRGNFPPRFSGLQFPNYSSELNVNALELDDSALYLCASSAPGALGELFFGEGSRLTVL.

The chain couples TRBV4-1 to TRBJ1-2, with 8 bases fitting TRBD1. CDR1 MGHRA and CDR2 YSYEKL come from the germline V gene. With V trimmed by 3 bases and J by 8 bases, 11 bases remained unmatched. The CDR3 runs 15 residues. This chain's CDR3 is CASSHGFGTGFGYTF. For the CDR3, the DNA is TGCGCCAGCAGCCACGGATTCGGGACAGGCTTCGGCTACACCTTC.

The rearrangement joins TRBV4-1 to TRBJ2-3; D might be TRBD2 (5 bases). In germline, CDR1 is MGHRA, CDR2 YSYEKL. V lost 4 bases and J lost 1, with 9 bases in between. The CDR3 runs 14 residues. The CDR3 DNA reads TGCGCCAGCAGCCCCGGGGATGGCACAGATACGCAGTATTTT. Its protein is CASSPGDGTDTQYF.

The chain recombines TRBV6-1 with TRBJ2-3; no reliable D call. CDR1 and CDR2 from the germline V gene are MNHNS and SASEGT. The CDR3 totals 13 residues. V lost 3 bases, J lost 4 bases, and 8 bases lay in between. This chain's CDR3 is CASSDVGSDTQYF. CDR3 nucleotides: TGTGCCAGCAGTGATGTGGGATCAGATACGCAGTATTTT.

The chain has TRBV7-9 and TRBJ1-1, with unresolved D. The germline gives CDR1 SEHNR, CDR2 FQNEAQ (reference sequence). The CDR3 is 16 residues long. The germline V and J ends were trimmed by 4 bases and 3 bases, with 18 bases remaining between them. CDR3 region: CASSSKRFGRDTEAFF. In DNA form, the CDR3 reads TGTGCCAGCAGCTCTAAACGCTTTGGGCGGGACACTGAAGCTTTCTTT.

The CDR3 DNA is TGTGCCAGCAGCCAAGACGTATCATACGAGCAGTACTTC. This encodes CASSQDVSYEQYF. V usage is TRBV16 and J usage is TRBJ2-7; D is ambiguous. This CDR3 has 13 amino acids. Looked up from germline, CDR1 is KGHSY and CDR2 is FQNENV. Trimming removed 2 bases from V and 4 bases from J, with 9 bases in between. The full variable domain, rest sourced from reference TRBV16 and TRBJ2-7, is GEEVAQTPKHLVRGEGQKAKLYCAPIKGHSYVFWYQQVLKNEFKFLISFQNENVFDETGMPKERFSAKCLPNSPCSLEIQATKLEDSAVYFCASSQDVSYEQYFGPGTRLTVT.

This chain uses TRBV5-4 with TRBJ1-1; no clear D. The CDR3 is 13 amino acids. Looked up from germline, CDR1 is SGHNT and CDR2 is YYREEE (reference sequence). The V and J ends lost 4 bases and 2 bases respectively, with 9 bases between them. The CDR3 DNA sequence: TGTGCCAGCAGCGTTACAGAAAACACTGAAGCTTTCTTT. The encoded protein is CASSVTENTEAFF.

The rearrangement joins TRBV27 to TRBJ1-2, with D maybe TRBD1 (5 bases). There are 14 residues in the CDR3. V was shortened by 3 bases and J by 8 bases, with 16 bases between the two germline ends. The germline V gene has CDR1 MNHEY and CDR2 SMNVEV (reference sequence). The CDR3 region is CASSFLGDSRGYTF. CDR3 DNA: TGTGCCAGCAGTTTTTTAGGCGACAGTAGGGGCTACACCTTC.

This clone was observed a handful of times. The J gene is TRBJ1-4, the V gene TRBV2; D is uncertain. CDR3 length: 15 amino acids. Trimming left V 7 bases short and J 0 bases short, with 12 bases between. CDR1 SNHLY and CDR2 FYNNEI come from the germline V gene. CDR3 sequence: CASTGTLSTNEKLFF. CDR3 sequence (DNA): TGTGCCAGCACTGGCACGCTTTCAACTAATGAAAAACTGTTTTTT.

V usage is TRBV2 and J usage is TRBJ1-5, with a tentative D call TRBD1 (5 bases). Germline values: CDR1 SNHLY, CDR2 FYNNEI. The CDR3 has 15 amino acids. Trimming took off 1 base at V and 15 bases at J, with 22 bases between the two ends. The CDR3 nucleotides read TGTGCCAGCAGTGAAGACTACGGGGCCCCATGGGTTTGGCATTTT. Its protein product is CASSEDYGAPWVWHF. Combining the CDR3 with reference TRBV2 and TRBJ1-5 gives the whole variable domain EPEVTQTPSHQVTQMGQEVILRCVPISNHLYFYWYRQILGQKVEFLVSFYNNEISEKSEIFDDQFSVERPDGSNFTLKIRSTKLEDSAMYFCASSEDYGAPWVWHFGDGTRLSIL.

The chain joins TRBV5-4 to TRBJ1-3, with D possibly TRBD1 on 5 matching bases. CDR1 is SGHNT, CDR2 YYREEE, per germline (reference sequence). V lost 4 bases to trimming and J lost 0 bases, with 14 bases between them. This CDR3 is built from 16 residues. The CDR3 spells CASSPTGGFSGNTIYF. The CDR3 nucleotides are TGTGCCAGCAGCCCTACGGGGGGATTCTCTGGAAACACCATATATTTT.

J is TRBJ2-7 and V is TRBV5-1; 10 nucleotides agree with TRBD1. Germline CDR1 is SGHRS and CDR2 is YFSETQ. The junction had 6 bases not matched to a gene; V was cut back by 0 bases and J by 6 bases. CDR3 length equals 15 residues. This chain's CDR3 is CASSLETGQGTEQYF. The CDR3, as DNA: TGCGCCAGCAGCTTGGAGACGGGACAGGGGACCGAGCAGTACTTC.

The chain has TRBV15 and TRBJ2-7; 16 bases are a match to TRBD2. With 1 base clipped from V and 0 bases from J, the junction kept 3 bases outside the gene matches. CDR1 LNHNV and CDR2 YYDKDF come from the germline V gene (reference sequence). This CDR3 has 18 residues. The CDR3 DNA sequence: TGTGCCACCAGCAGAGCCGGGACTAGCGGGAGGGCCTCCTACGAGCAGTACTTC. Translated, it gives CATSRAGTSGRASYEQYF. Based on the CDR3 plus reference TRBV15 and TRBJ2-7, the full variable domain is DAMVIQNPRYQVTQFGKPVTLSCSQTLNHNVMYWYQQKSSQAPKLLFHYYDKDFNNEADTPDNFQSRRPNTSFCFLDIRSPGLGDTAMYLCATSRAGTSGRASYEQYFGPGTRLTVT.

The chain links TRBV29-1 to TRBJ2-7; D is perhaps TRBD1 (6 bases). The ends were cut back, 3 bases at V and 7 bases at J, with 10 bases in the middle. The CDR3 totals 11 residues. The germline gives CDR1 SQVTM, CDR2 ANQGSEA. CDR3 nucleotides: TGCAGCGTTGATCCAGGGGAGGAGCAGTACTTC. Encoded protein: CSVDPGEEQYF.

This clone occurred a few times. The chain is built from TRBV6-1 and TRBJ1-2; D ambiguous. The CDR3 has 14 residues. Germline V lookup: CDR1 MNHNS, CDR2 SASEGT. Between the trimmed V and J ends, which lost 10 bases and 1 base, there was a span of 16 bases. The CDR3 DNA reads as TGTGCCACCGTCCTGTCCAACCTTAACTATGGCTACACCTTC. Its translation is CATVLSNLNYGYTF.

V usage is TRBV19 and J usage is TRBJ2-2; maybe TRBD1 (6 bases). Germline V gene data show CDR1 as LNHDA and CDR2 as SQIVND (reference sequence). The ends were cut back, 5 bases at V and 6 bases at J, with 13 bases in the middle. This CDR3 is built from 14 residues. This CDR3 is CASSSRQVAGELFF. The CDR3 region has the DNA TGTGCCAGTAGTTCCAGACAGGTAGCCGGGGAGCTGTTTTTT. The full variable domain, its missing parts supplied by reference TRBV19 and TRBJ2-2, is DGGITQSPKYLFRKEGQNVTLSCEQNLNHDAMYWYRQDPGQGLRLIYYSQIVNDFQKGDIAEGYSVSREKKESFPLTVTSAQKNPTAFYLCASSSRQVAGELFFGEGSRLTVL.

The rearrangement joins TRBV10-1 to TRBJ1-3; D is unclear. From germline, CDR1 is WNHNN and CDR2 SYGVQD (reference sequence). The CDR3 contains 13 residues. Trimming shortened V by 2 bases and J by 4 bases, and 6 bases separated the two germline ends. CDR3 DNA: TGCGCCAGCAGTGAGGGTCCGGGAAACACCATATATTTT. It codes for CASSEGPGNTIYF.

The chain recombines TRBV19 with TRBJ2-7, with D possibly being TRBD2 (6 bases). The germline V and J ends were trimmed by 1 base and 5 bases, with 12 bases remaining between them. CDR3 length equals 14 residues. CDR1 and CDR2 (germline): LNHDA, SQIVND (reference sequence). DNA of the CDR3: TGTGCCAGTAGTATAGCCGGGAGAGGGAACGAGCAGTACTTC. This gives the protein CASSIAGRGNEQYF.

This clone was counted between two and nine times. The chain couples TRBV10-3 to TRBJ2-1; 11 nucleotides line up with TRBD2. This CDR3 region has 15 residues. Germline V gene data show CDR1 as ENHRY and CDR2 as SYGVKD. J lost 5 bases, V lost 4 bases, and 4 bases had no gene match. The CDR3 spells CAISAPGLADNEQFF. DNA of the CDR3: TGTGCCATCAGTGCCCCGGGACTAGCGGACAATGAGCAGTTCTTC.

The CDR3 DNA sequence: TGTGCCAGCAGCTTTACTAGCGGGCGCACAGATACGCAGTATTTT. This translates into CASSFTSGRTDTQYF. This chain uses TRBV7-2 with TRBJ2-3; 9 bases line up with TRBD2. J lost 1 base, V lost 3 bases, and 2 bases had no gene match. Germline-derived CDR1 and CDR2 are SGHTA and FQGNSA. This CDR3 has 15 amino acids. Full variable domain (missing parts from reference TRBV7-2 and TRBJ2-3): GAGVSQSPSNKVTEKGKDVELRCDPISGHTALYWYRQSLGQGLEFLIYFQGNSAPDKSGLPSDRFSAERTGGSVSTLTIQRTQQEDSAVYLCASSFTSGRTDTQYFGPGTRLTVL.